A single sample is the source of the 14 T cell receptor beta chains below, sequenced in a study of T-cell reconstitution after alpha-beta-depleted transplantation in children. Researchers prepared the TCRbeta library using unique molecular identifiers, the study reports. A single record per CDR3 protein comes from TCRdb applying MiXCR to the PCR reads. In the table there are about 110,000 distinct CDR3 sequences, about 6% of which are singletons. The sample was PBMCs, mostly from graft donor cells, taken 360 days after TCRalphabeta/CD19-depleted stem cell transplant. These receptor sequences come from a male patient under 10 years old who had a stem cell transplant for acute lymphoblastic leukemia, so the T cells may come from the graft donor.

This clonotype was seen repeatedly, ten times or more. The chain joins TRBV6-5 to TRBJ2-5; 10 positions match TRBD2. There are 14 residues in the CDR3. The V segment lost 9 bases and the J segment 5 bases; nucleotides outside the gene matches: 9. Germline loops: CDR1 MNHEY, CDR2 SVGAGI. CDR3 protein: CASDSGRSSETQYF. CDR3 sequence (DNA): TGTGCCAGTGATAGCGGGAGGTCCTCGGAGACCCAGTACTTC.

This clonotype was detected ten times or more. V gene TRBV2 combines with J gene TRBJ2-3; TRBD1 matches at 8 bases. J gave up 6 bases and V 5 bases, and 7 bases lay outside the gene matches. The CDR3 runs 14 residues. CDR1 SNHLY and CDR2 FYNNEI come from the germline V gene. The CDR3 is CASSSGRGLDTQYF. The CDR3 nucleotides are TGTGCCAGCAGTTCCGGCAGGGGGCTCGATACGCAGTATTTT. The entire variable domain, with the rest obtained from reference TRBV2 and TRBJ2-3, is as follows: EPEVTQTPSHQVTQMGQEVILRCVPISNHLYFYWYRQILGQKVEFLVSFYNNEISEKSEIFDDQFSVERPDGSNFTLKIRSTKLEDSAMYFCASSSGRGLDTQYFGPGTRLTVL.

This clonotype was observed at least ten times. The chain employs TRBV27 and TRBJ2-7; TRBD1 aligns across 9 bases. V lost 5 bases, J lost 5 bases, and 4 bases stayed unmatched. CDR3 length: 13 amino acids. Germline loops: CDR1 MNHEY, CDR2 SMNVEV (reference sequence). This chain's CDR3 is CASSPGQGHEQYF. The DNA of the CDR3 is TGTGCCAGCAGTCCGGGACAGGGTCACGAGCAGTACTTC.

This clonotype was observed many times. The rearrangement joins TRBV5-1 to TRBJ2-7, with D hard to call. The germline CDR1 and CDR2 sequences are SGHRS and YFSETQ. The CDR3 has 15 amino acids. The V end lost 0 bases, the J end lost 2 bases, and 12 bases lay between the germline ends. The DNA for the CDR3 is TGCGCCAGCAGCTTGGTAGGCCTCACCCCCTACGAGCAGTACTTC. Protein product: CASSLVGLTPYEQYF.

Ten or more counts support this clonotype. The gene calls are TRBV4-3 and TRBJ2-1; the D is unclear. The CDR3 covers 13 residues. Germline-derived CDR1 and CDR2 are LGHNA and YSLEER. Trimming stripped 3 bases from V and 7 bases from J, with 10 bases between. CDR3 sequence (DNA): TGCGCCAGCAGCCACTTGCTTGGAAATGAGCAGTTCTTC. This sequence encodes CASSHLLGNEQFF.

This clonotype showed up many times. The chain uses TRBV7-9 and TRBJ1-1; D might be TRBD1 (6 bases). CDR3 size: 14 residues. Deletions cut 6 bases from V and 4 bases from J, with 15 bases between. CDR1 is SEHNR and CDR2 is FQNEAQ in the germline V gene (reference sequence). CDR3 coding DNA: TGTGCCAGCAGTAGTAGGGGGACGGGCACTGAAGCTTTCTTT. Its translation is CASSSRGTGTEAFF.

This clonotype was observed many times. The CDR3 loop reads CATSDLRGPNTGELFF. The CDR3 DNA reads TGTGCCACCAGTGATTTGAGGGGACCGAACACCGGGGAGCTGTTTTTT. The chain joins TRBV24-1 to TRBJ2-2; D could derive from TRBD1 or TRBD2 (5 bases each). CDR1 is KGHDR and CDR2 is SFDVKD in the germline V gene. This CDR3 has 16 residues. Trimming removed 0 bases at V and 0 bases at J, with 7 bases between.

This clonotype has a handful of counts. This chain uses TRBV6-5 with TRBJ2-7, with 7 bases lining up with TRBD1. The CDR3 extends over 16 amino acids. Germline values: CDR1 MNHEY, CDR2 SVGAGI. The ends lost 0 bases at V and 0 bases at J; junction bases unmatched: 5. The CDR3 spells CASSYSTGVSSYEQYF. The CDR3 DNA follows: TGTGCCAGCAGTTACTCTACAGGGGTGAGCTCCTACGAGCAGTACTTC.

This clonotype was found many times. V usage is TRBV20-1 and J usage is TRBJ1-1; no definite D call. CDR1 and CDR2 from the germline V gene are DFQATT and SNEGSKA (reference sequence). The CDR3 is 11 residues long. The V and J ends lost 3 bases and 3 bases respectively, with 5 bases between them. The CDR3 loop is CSASTYTEAFF. Written as DNA, the CDR3 is TGCAGTGCTAGCACCTACACTGAAGCTTTCTTT.

This clonotype has at least ten counts. The rearrangement uses TRBV29-1 and TRBJ1-5, with a tentative D call TRBD1 (5 bases). Germline CDR1 SQVTM, CDR2 ANQGSEA. Trimming removed 4 bases at V and 7 bases at J, with 14 bases between. This CDR3 region has 13 residues. CDR3 loop: CSVGRGAGQPQHF. In DNA, the CDR3 is TGCAGCGTTGGTAGGGGCGCAGGGCAGCCCCAGCATTTT.

This chain uses TRBV6-5 with TRBJ1-1; possibly TRBD1 for D (5 bases). The germline V gene has CDR1 MNHEY and CDR2 SVGAGI. The CDR3 runs to 13 residues. V was trimmed by 0 bases and J by 5 bases, leaving 7 bases between them. This CDR3 reads CASSYSEGTEAFF. CDR3 in DNA: TGTGCCAGCAGTTACTCGGAGGGGACTGAAGCTTTCTTT.

This clonotype has a count of ten or more. The chain uses TRBV2 and TRBJ2-2, with TRBD1 matching over 10 bases. This CDR3 has 13 amino acids. Trimming at V came to 8 bases and at J to 8 bases, leaving 5 bases not matched to a gene. CDR1 is SNHLY, CDR2 FYNNEI, per germline. In nucleotides, the CDR3 is TGTGCCAGCGACAGGGGGCGGGTAGGGGAGCTGTTTTTT. Amino acids: CASDRGRVGELFF.

This clonotype is deemed medium-sized. The V gene is TRBV28, the J gene TRBJ2-7; D is ambiguous. CDR1 MDHEN and CDR2 SYDVKM come from the germline V gene. V lost 3 bases and J lost 1, with 16 bases in between. The CDR3 covers 16 residues. The chain's CDR3 is CASSFVTELPSYEQYF. CDR3 sequence (DNA): TGTGCCAGCAGTTTCGTAACAGAGCTCCCTTCCTACGAGCAGTACTTC.

Ten or more counts support this clonotype. V is TRBV4-3 and J is TRBJ2-1, with D possibly called TRBD1 or TRBD2 (5 bases each). CDR1 is LGHNA, CDR2 YSLEER, per germline. The length of the CDR3 is 17 residues. With 0 bases removed from V and 15 bases from J, the gap between germline ends came to 27 bases. Here the CDR3 reads CASSQESTSLLAGSPFF. The CDR3, as DNA: TGCGCCAGCAGCCAAGAAAGCACGTCCCTTCTGGCAGGGAGTCCGTTCTTC.